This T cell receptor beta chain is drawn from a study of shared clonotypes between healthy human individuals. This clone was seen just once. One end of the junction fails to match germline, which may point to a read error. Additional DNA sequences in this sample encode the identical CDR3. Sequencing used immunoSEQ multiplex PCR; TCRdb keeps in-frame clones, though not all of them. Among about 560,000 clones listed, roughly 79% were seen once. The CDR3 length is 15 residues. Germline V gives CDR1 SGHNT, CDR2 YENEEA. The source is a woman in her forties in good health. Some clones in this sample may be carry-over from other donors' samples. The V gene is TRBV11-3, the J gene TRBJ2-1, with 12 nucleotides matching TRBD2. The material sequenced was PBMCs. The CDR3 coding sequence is TGTGCCAGCAGTTTAGGGACTAGCGGGTACAATGAGCAGTTCTTC. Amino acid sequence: CASSLGTSGYNEQFF. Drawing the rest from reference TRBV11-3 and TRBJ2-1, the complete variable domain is EAGVVQSPRYKIIEKKQPVAFWCNPISGHNTLYWYLQNLGQGPELLIRYENEEAVDDSQLPKDRFSAERLKGVDSTLKIQPAELGDSAVYLCASSLGTSGYNEQFFGPGTRLTVL.